This T cell receptor (beta chain) was sequenced in a study of T cell repertoires in cytomegalovirus infection. Study summary: Public TCR beta signatures marked donors with CMV infection and the matching HLA.

The CDR3 loop spans 14 amino acids. CDR1 MNHEY and CDR2 SVGEGT come from the germline V gene. V lost 8 bases and J 5 bases, leaving 17 bases between the germline ends. TCRdb re-analysed the reads in MiXCR, keeping a single row per CDR3 protein. This sample has almost 550,000 distinct CDR3 sequences, with approximately 15% found just once. Points from the study as a whole: Public TCR beta family frequency separated CMV-and-HLA carriers, including in an independent cohort. The study found HLA-C-restricted CMV-specific TCR beta clonotypes dominating the ex vivo response.

This clonotype has a handful of counts. The antigen remains undetermined. The sample taken for sequencing was CD8+ T cells from PBMCs. The genes are TRBV6-2 or TRBV6-3 and TRBJ2-3; TRBD2 is a possible D gene (5 bases). This clonotype was obtained from a human donor in good health (CMV status not recorded). Some clones in this sample may be carry-over from other donors' samples. The CDR3 DNA sequence: TGTGCCAGCTCACCGGGGTCGAGTCAAGATACGCAGTATTTT. It specifies CASSPGSSQDTQYF.